Shown below are 2 T cell receptor beta chains from a single sample sequenced in a study of Ad26.COV2.S vaccination and SARS-CoV-2 variants. As for treatment: roughly 20 received Ad26.COV2.S at low or high dose, single or two shots; about 5 received placebo; per-sample allocation not given. Sampling was done on day 63 after the first vaccine or placebo injection. Here immunoSEQ multiplex PCR was the method, and the copy in TCRdb shows in-frame clones only, minus some. The data show about 400,000 clones, around 91% seen once. The specimen comprised peripheral blood, sampled in a trial of Ad26.COV2.S vaccine versus placebo. Every receptor here comes from a person between 18 and 65 years old who received the Ad26.COV2.S COVID-19 vaccine or a placebo.

This chain connects TRBV5-1 to TRBJ2-3; 11 positions match TRBD2. Germline-derived CDR1 and CDR2 are SGHRS and YFSETQ. CDR3 size: 19 residues. With V trimmed by 4 bases and J by 6 bases, 19 bases remained unmatched. CDR3 sequence (DNA): TGCGCCAGCAGCCGTACCGTAATGTCGGGACTAGCGGATTCTGATACGCAGTATTTT. Protein sequence: CASSRTVMSGLADSDTQYF.

As concerns this clone: The sample carries other DNA sequences with the same CDR3. V usage is TRBV18 and J usage is TRBJ2-5; the match to TRBD1 covers 11 bases. The CDR3 runs 14 residues. V dropped 6 bases and J dropped 5; count of bases not matched to a gene: 5. Germline CDR1 reads KGHSH; CDR2 reads LQKENI. Here the CDR3 reads CASSRTGGAETQYF. As DNA, the CDR3 is TGTGCCAGCTCCCGGACAGGGGGCGCCGAGACCCAGTACTTC.